This TCR beta chain was identified during a study of T cell responses to AZD1222 COVID-19 vaccine. The study, taken as a whole, reports: Sampling that yielded the repertoires occurred only after the peak T cell response.

The count of this clone is one. Its antigen is as yet unknown. Data came from immunoSEQ multiplex PCR; TCRdb stores just in-frame clones and leaves some out. The data contain approximately 100,000 clones, around nine tenths of them singletons. This TCR was sampled from an adult in good health. The sequences come from peripheral blood, collected on day 0 of AZD1222 vaccination.

The CDR3 protein is CASSLWAGGSSYNEQFF. CDR3 nucleotides: TGTGCCAGCAGTTTGTGGGCGGGAGGGAGCTCCTACAATGAGCAGTTCTTC. The V call is TRBV27, the J call TRBJ2-1; TRBD2 agrees at 9 bases. The ends lost 3 bases at V and 0 bases at J; junction bases unmatched: 6. CDR1 MNHEY and CDR2 SMNVEV come from the germline V gene (reference sequence). This CDR3 has 17 residues.